These T cell receptor beta chains were read from a single sample in a study of Ad26.COV2.S vaccination and SARS-CoV-2 variants. Sequenced by immunoSEQ multiplex PCR; TCRdb stores in-frame clones only, minus some. This sample has roughly 420,000 clones; 89% occur once, and the top ten carry 2.5% to 3%. This specimen consisted of peripheral blood, obtained in a trial of Ad26.COV2.S vaccine versus placebo. The origin of the receptors is a person aged 18-65 years who received the Ad26.COV2.S COVID-19 vaccine or a placebo. The CDR3 runs from the conserved cysteine through the conserved F or W. The D gene is left open where the match is weak. Size is stated for part of the rows, as once, few or many counts, or as a class when the clone is expanded.

clone_size | d_call | j_call | cdr3_length | v_call | cdr3_nt | cdr3_aa
NA | NA | TRBJ1-5 | 15 | TRBV28 | TGTGCCAGCAGTTTCACGTTGTCGGTGATCATGCCCCAGCATTTT | CASSFTLSVIMPQHF
NA | TRBD1 | TRBJ2-4 | 19 | TRBV7-9 | TGTGCCAGCAGCTTATATCTGGGACAGGGGGCCCTGGCCGGAAACATTCAGTACTTC | CASSLYLGQGALAGNIQYF
NA | NA | TRBJ2-1 | 13 | TRBV5-1 | TGCGCCAGCAGCTTAGAGGGATGGAATGAGCAGTTCTTC | CASSLEGWNEQFF
NA | TRBD2 | TRBJ2-5 | 16 | TRBV24-1 | TGTGCCACCAGTGACCGAGGCCGGGGGGGCCTAGAGACCCAGTACTTC | CATSDRGRGGLETQYF
NA | NA | TRBJ1-1 | 15 | TRBV7-7 | TGTGCTAGCAGCCGCTTTTCGGGGATGAACACTGAAGCTTTCTTT | CASSRFSGMNTEAFF
NA | TRBD2 | TRBJ2-6 | 16 | TRBV4-2 | TGTGCCAGCAGCCAACTAGCGGGCTCTGGGGCCAACGTCCTGACTTTC | CASSQLAGSGANVLTF
NA | TRBD1 | TRBJ2-7 | 14 | TRBV6-2/TRBV6-3 | TGTGCCAGCAGTTACAACCCGGGACAGTACGAGCAGTACTTC | CASSYNPGQYEQYF
NA | TRBD1 | TRBJ1-4 | 15 | TRBV6-4 | TGTGCCAGCAGCGAATCGGCGACAGGGACGGGAAAACTGTTTTTT | CASSESATGTGKLFF
NA | TRBD2 | TRBJ2-1 | 15 | TRBV5-1 | TGCGCCAGCACGTCCGGGACTAGCGGAAACAATGAGCAGTTCTTC | CASTSGTSGNNEQFF
NA | TRBD2 | TRBJ2-3 | 16 | TRBV7-2 | TGTGCCAGCAGCGAAGGGACTAGCGGCCTCACAGATACGCAGTATTTT | CASSEGTSGLTDTQYF
NA | NA | TRBJ2-6 | 18 | TRBV24-1 | TGTGCCACCAGTGGGCCGGGACCGCAGAGCTCTGGGGCCAACGTCCTGACTTTC | CATSGPGPQSSGANVLTF
NA | TRBD2 | TRBJ2-7 | 14 | TRBV18 | TGTGCCAGCTCACCGGGACTAGTGCACTACGAGCAGTACTTC | CASSPGLVHYEQYF
NA | TRBD2 | TRBJ2-1 | 16 | TRBV18 | TGTGCCAGCTCACCCTCCGGGACTAGTTTATACAATGAGCAGTTCTTC | CASSPSGTSLYNEQFF
NA | NA | TRBJ2-5 | 15 | TRBV7-9 | TGTGCCAGCAGCTTCGGGACCCCGAACCAAGAGACCCAGTACTTC | CASSFGTPNQETQYF
NA | TRBD1 | TRBJ2-2 | 15 | TRBV11-1 | TGTGCCAGCAGCATACAGGGGGCGCGCACCGGGGAGCTGTTTTTT | CASSIQGARTGELFF
NA | NA | TRBJ1-4 | 17 | TRBV27 | TGTGCCAGCAGTTCCCGGGGGCTACTCGGTTCGAATGAAAAACTGTTTTTT | CASSSRGLLGSNEKLFF
NA | NA | TRBJ1-4 | 14 | TRBV11-2 | TGTGCCAGCAGCAGGAGGGACCGCTGGGAAAAACTGTTTTTT | CASSRRDRWEKLFF
NA | TRBD1 | TRBJ1-1 | 13 | TRBV2 | TGTGCCAGCAGTGGGGCGAGGGACAGGGGAGCTTTCTTT | CASSGARDRGAFF
NA | NA | TRBJ1-1 | 11 | TRBV12-3/TRBV12-4 | TGTGCCAGCAACACAGGGCCTGAAGCTTTCTTT | CASNTGPEAFF
NA | NA | TRBJ1-1 | 15 | TRBV9 | TGTGCCAGCAGCGTAGTCAGCCAGATGAACACTGAAGCTTTCTTT | CASSVVSQMNTEAFF
NA | NA | TRBJ1-2 | 11 | TRBV2 | TGTGCCAGCAGGGTGGAATATGGCTACACCTTC | CASRVEYGYTF
NA | TRBD2 | TRBJ2-7 | 16 | TRBV6-6 | TGTGCCAGCAGTCCGGGACTAGCGGGGCGTTTCTACGAGCAGTACTTC | CASSPGLAGRFYEQYF
NA | NA | TRBJ2-1 | 11 | TRBV20-1 | TGCAGTGCTCGGGACTACAATGAGCAGTTCTTC | CSARDYNEQFF
NA | TRBD1 | TRBJ1-3 | 15 | TRBV28 | TGTGCCAGCAGACACAGTGGACAGGGCCTAAACACCATATATTTT | CASRHSGQGLNTIYF
NA | TRBD1 | TRBJ1-2 | 16 | TRBV5-8 | TGTGCCAGCAGCTTGAGATGGACAGGAGGTTTATATGGCTACACCTTC | CASSLRWTGGLYGYTF
NA | NA | TRBJ2-7 | 15 | TRBV28 | TGTGCCAGCAGCCCGCCCGGGACGGGCTCCTACGAGCAGTACTTC | CASSPPGTGSYEQYF
NA | TRBD1 | TRBJ2-5 | 13 | TRBV5-1 | TGCGCCAGCGGGGGACAGCCTCAAGAGACCCAGTACTTC | CASGGQPQETQYF
NA | TRBD1 | TRBJ2-7 | 14 | TRBV10-3 | TGTGCCATCAGTGAGATGACAGGGGTGCACGAGCAGTACTTC | CAISEMTGVHEQYF
NA | NA | TRBJ2-1 | 14 | TRBV9 | TGTGCCAGCAGCGCCCAGGTGTATGCCGATGAGCAGTTCTTC | CASSAQVYADEQFF
few | NA | TRBJ1-1 | 11 | TRBV5-6 | TGTGCCAGCAGCTTTGGAGCTGAAGCTTTCTTT | CASSFGAEAFF
NA | NA | TRBJ1-2 | 19 | TRBV18 | NA | CASSPVLRGAFPPLGGYTF
NA | NA | TRBJ1-2 | 14 | TRBV11-2 | TGTGCCAGCAGCTTAGTGGCAGGACTCTATGGCTACACCTTC | CASSLVAGLYGYTF
NA | NA | TRBJ2-5 | 13 | TRBV25-1 | TGTGCCAGCAGTGAATACCGTAGGGGTGAACAGTACTTC | CASSEYRRGEQYF
NA | NA | TRBJ2-1 | 14 | TRBV7-3 | TGTGCCAGCAGCGAACAAGTATCTTACAATGAGCAGTTCTTC | CASSEQVSYNEQFF
NA | TRBD1 | TRBJ2-4 | 16 | TRBV19 | TGTGCCAGCCGACCCCAGGGGGCCAGTGCCAAAAACATTCAGTACTTC | CASRPQGASAKNIQYF
NA | NA | TRBJ1-1 | 10 | TRBV29-1 | TGCAGCGGAGAGAACGCTGAAGCTTTCTTT | CSGENAEAFF
NA | TRBD2 | TRBJ2-2 | 16 | TRBV5-4 | TGTGCCAGCAGCCCCGGACTAGCGGGGTTCACCGGGGAGCTGTTTTTT | CASSPGLAGFTGELFF
NA | NA | TRBJ2-1 | 13 | TRBV27 | TGTGCCAGCAGCATTTCACGGGGGAATGAGCAGTTCTTC | CASSISRGNEQFF
NA | NA | TRBJ2-6 | 16 | TRBV11-2 | TGTGCCAGCACCTTTGGGATCGGCTCTGGGGCCAACGTCCTGACTTTC | CASTFGIGSGANVLTF
NA | NA | TRBJ1-2 | 15 | TRBV27 | TGTGCCAGCAGTTTATCGCCAACGCTACCCTATGGCTACACCTTC | CASSLSPTLPYGYTF
few | NA | TRBJ1-5 | 12 | TRBV12-3/TRBV12-4 | TGTGCCAGCAGTTTTGTTAATCAGCCCCAGCATTTT | CASSFVNQPQHF
NA | NA | TRBJ1-1 | 14 | TRBV28 | TGTGCCAGCAGTTTCGGGGGGGCGTACACTGAAGCTTTCTTT | CASSFGGAYTEAFF
NA | NA | TRBJ2-3 | 16 | TRBV14 | TGTGCCAGCAGCCACGGGCGTCACAGGTTCACAGATACGCAGTATTTT | CASSHGRHRFTDTQYF
NA | TRBD1 | TRBJ2-1 | 16 | TRBV9 | TGTGCCAGCAGCGTAGCTTTTGGGACAGGGGGCAATGAGCAGTTCTTC | CASSVAFGTGGNEQFF
NA | NA | TRBJ2-4 | 21 | TRBV4-3 | TGCGCCAGCAGCCATGAAGGTGAGGGTCTGGGCTTCTCGTCGGACGAAAACATTCAGTACTTC | CASSHEGEGLGFSSDENIQYF
once | NA | TRBJ1-2 | 15 | TRBV9 | TGTGCCAGCAGCCCAGACATGGGACATGGTTTTGGCTACACCTTC | CASSPDMGHGFGYTF